A single sample gave rise to the 21 T cell receptor beta chains below, sequenced in a study of cytomegalovirus exposure and HLA in healthy donors. The PCR had 60 Vbeta and 13 Jbeta primers. The protocol was immunoSEQ multiplex PCR, while the TCRdb copy is restricted to in-frame clones and leaves out a portion. The table has some 100,000 clones, roughly 76% seen once. The sequenced sample consisted of PBMCs. The origin of the receptors is a woman in her forties or fifties in good health and CMV-seropositive.

V is TRBV2 and J is TRBJ1-5; the D is unclear. V was shortened by 2 bases and J by 3 bases, with 11 bases between the two germline ends. The CDR3 contains 15 residues. The germline V gene encodes CDR1 SNHLY and CDR2 FYNNEI. CDR3 loop: CASSEFDTANQPQHF. DNA for the CDR3: TGTGCCAGCAGTGAATTCGACACCGCCAATCAGCCCCAGCATTTT.

The chain is built from TRBV6-5 and TRBJ2-3; 12 nucleotides align to TRBD1. V lost 2 bases and J lost 5; bases outside the gene matches: 2. Germline CDR1 is MNHEY and CDR2 is SVGAGI. This CDR3 spans 15 amino acids. The CDR3 here is CASSYGTGGLDTQYF. Written as DNA, the CDR3 is TGTGCCAGCAGTTACGGGACAGGGGGCTTAGATACGCAGTATTTT.

In regard to this clone: The junction does not match germline at one end; this may be a read error. V usage is TRBV7-9 and J usage is TRBJ2-7; 8 bases fit TRBD1. In germline, CDR1 is SEHNR, CDR2 FQNEAQ (reference sequence). The CDR3 runs to 15 residues. CDR3 amino acids: CSSSLGRQGAHEQYF. DNA for the CDR3: TGTTCCAGCAGCTTAGGACGGCAGGGGGCCCACGAGCAGTACTTC. The complete variable domain, with remaining parts taken from reference TRBV7-9 and TRBJ2-7, reads DTGVSQNPRHKITKRGQNVTFRCDPISEHNRLYWYRQTLGQGPEFLTYFQNEAQLEKSRLLSDRFSAERPKGSFSTLEIQRTEQGDSAMYLCSSSLGRQGAHEQYFGPGTRLTVT.

This clone is a singleton in its sample. The chain is built from TRBV7-8 and TRBJ2-1, with D tentatively TRBD1 (7 bases). Germline V gene data show CDR1 as SGHVS and CDR2 as FQNEAQ. The V end lost 5 bases, the J end lost 13 bases, and 15 bases lay between the germline ends. This CDR3 region has 12 residues. The CDR3 DNA follows: TGTGCCAGCAGCCCCCAGGGGGGTGCCCAGTTCTTC. Encoded protein: CASSPQGGAQFF.

The chain recombines TRBV9 with TRBJ2-5, with a weak D call TRBD1 (5 bases). Looked up from germline, CDR1 is SGDLS and CDR2 is YYNGEE. With 0 bases removed from V and 5 bases from J, the gap between germline ends came to 11 bases. The CDR3 consists of 14 residues. The CDR3 bases are TGTGCCAGCAGCGTAGGCCAGGGTACGGAGACCCAGTACTTC. Its translation is CASSVGQGTETQYF.

The count of this clone is one. This chain uses TRBV4-1 with TRBJ1-1, with D possibly being TRBD1 (6 bases). The V end was cut by 3 bases, the J end by 3 bases, with 17 bases between. The germline V gene has CDR1 MGHRA and CDR2 YSYEKL. CDR3 length: 16 amino acids. CDR3 in amino acids: CASSQRGGGWDTEAFF. The DNA for the CDR3 is TGCGCCAGCAGCCAGCGCGGGGGCGGGTGGGACACTGAAGCTTTCTTT.

CDR3 amino acids: CASSPRPSGDLSSGANVLTF. The CDR3 region has the DNA TGTGCCAGCAGTCCAAGACCTAGCGGGGATTTAAGCTCTGGGGCCAACGTCCTGACTTTC. This chain uses TRBV27 with TRBJ2-6; TRBD2 agrees at 9 bases. Trimming removed 5 bases from V and 0 bases from J; junction bases left unmatched: 14. This CDR3 comprises 20 residues. From germline, CDR1 is MNHEY and CDR2 SMNVEV (reference sequence).

This clone was counted a few times. CDR3 residues: CASSTKNSPGQGFTDTQYF. The CDR3 bases are TGTGCCAGTAGTACCAAGAACTCTCCGGGACAGGGTTTTACAGATACGCAGTATTTT. The J gene is TRBJ2-3, the V gene TRBV19; 9 bases are shared with TRBD1. The CDR3 totals 19 residues. Germline values: CDR1 LNHDA, CDR2 SQIVND (reference sequence). J gave up 3 bases and V 4 bases, and 17 bases lay outside the gene matches.

V usage is TRBV6-1 and J usage is TRBJ1-2, with TRBD1 matching over 9 bases. The V segment lost 5 bases and the J segment 8 bases; nucleotides outside the gene matches: 6. The germline gives CDR1 MNHNS, CDR2 SASEGT. The CDR3 sequence is 13 residues long. CDR3 nucleotide sequence: TGTGCCAGCAGTCCCCGGACAGGGGACGGCTACACCTTC. Encoded protein: CASSPRTGDGYTF.

A few counts support this clone. The J gene is TRBJ2-7, the V gene TRBV25-1; D ambiguous. Germline loops: CDR1 MGHDK, CDR2 SYGVNS. This CDR3 region has 11 residues. V was trimmed by 8 bases and J by 4 bases, leaving 9 bases between them. CDR3 bases: TGTGCCAGCGTAGACTTGTACGAGCAGTACTTC. Residues: CASVDLYEQYF.

As concerns this clone: One junction end does not reproduce the germline sequence, and a read error may be involved. V is TRBV7-9 and J is TRBJ2-7; 8 bases map to TRBD1. The CDR3 runs 15 residues. Germline V gene data show CDR1 as SEHNR and CDR2 as FQNEAQ (reference sequence). For the CDR3, the DNA is TGTTCCAGCAGCCCCCAGGCAGGGGGCTTCTACGAGCAGTACTTC. Translated, it gives CSSSPQAGGFYEQYF.

The chain recombines TRBV2 with TRBJ2-7; 7 bases match TRBD1. The V gene end was trimmed by 2 bases and the J gene end by 5 bases; junction bases not matched to a gene: 6. This CDR3 comprises 14 residues. Germline lookup yields CDR1 SNHLY and CDR2 FYNNEI. The CDR3 bases are TGTGCCAGCAGTGAACGACAGGGTCCCAACGAGCAGTACTTC. This translates into CASSERQGPNEQYF.

This clone came up a few times. This chain joins TRBV15 and TRBJ2-5, with a possible D match to TRBD2 (5 bases). The ends were cut back, 0 bases at V and 4 bases at J, with 21 bases in the middle. CDR3 length: 18 residues. Per germline, CDR1 LNHNV and CDR2 YYDKDF (reference sequence). CDR3 in amino acids: CATSRDLRVDSGVETQYF. For the CDR3, the DNA is TGTGCCACCAGCAGAGATCTCCGGGTGGACTCTGGGGTAGAGACCCAGTACTTC.

The chain is built from TRBV6-1 and TRBJ2-5; D may be TRBD2 (6 bases). The J call may be wrong; the DNA end is better matched by TRBJ2-7. The CDR3 is 14 residues long. From germline, CDR1 is MNHNS and CDR2 SASEGT. The CDR3 protein is CAITEGGASYEQYF. CDR3 in DNA: TGTGCCATTACTGAGGGCGGGGCCTCCTACGAGCAGTACTTC.

The rearrangement links TRBV4-1 to TRBJ2-2; a weak D match, TRBD1 (5 bases). The germline gives CDR1 MGHRA, CDR2 YSYEKL. There are 18 residues in the CDR3. V lost 0 bases to trimming and J lost 6 bases, with 20 bases between them. CDR3 DNA: TGCGCCAGCAGCCAAGAACCTCATCTAGGGGCGCCAGCCGGGGAGCTGTTTTTT. Its protein product is CASSQEPHLGAPAGELFF.

The rearrangement links TRBV7-9 to TRBJ1-2; 9 positions agree with TRBD1. V dropped 7 bases and J dropped 4; count of bases not matched to a gene: 7. The length of the CDR3 is 14 residues. Germline lookup yields CDR1 SEHNR and CDR2 FQNEAQ (reference sequence). The CDR3 reads CASTQTGGPYGYTF. DNA of the CDR3: TGTGCCAGCACCCAAACAGGGGGCCCCTATGGCTACACCTTC.

The chain combines TRBV7-2 with TRBJ1-2, with a possible D match to TRBD1 (6 bases). CDR1 is SGHTA and CDR2 is FQGNSA in the germline V gene. The germline V and J ends were trimmed by 4 bases and 4 bases, with 10 bases remaining between them. The CDR3 is made up of 13 amino acids. CDR3 loop: CASSSQGPYGYTF. The CDR3 nucleotides read TGTGCCAGCAGCTCACAGGGCCCCTATGGCTACACCTTC.

The chain couples TRBV6-4 to TRBJ2-3, with D possibly matching TRBD2 (6 bases). Germline V gene lookup returns CDR1 MRHNA and CDR2 SNTAGT. The CDR3 spans 15 residues. V lost 2 bases and J lost 1, with 10 bases in between. CDR3 region: CASSDPKRGTDTQYF. The CDR3 nucleotides are TGTGCCAGCAGTGACCCCAAGCGGGGCACAGATACGCAGTATTTT.

V and J are TRBV5-4 and TRBJ2-7; TRBD2 matches 7 bases. The V gene's germline CDR1 is SGHNT and CDR2 YYREEE (reference sequence). The CDR3 covers 15 residues. V gave up 1 base and J gave up 2 bases; unmatched junction bases: 6. Here the CDR3 reads CASSLNGEGTYEQYF. CDR3 sequence (DNA): TGTGCCAGCAGCTTGAACGGGGAGGGGACCTACGAGCAGTACTTC. The complete variable domain, with remaining parts taken from reference TRBV5-4 and TRBJ2-7, reads ETGVTQSPTHLIKTRGQQVTLRCSSQSGHNTVSWYQQALGQGPQFIFQYYREEENGRGNFPPRFSGLQFPNYSSELNVNALELDDSALYLCASSLNGEGTYEQYFGPGTRLTVT.

V and J are TRBV27 and TRBJ1-2; perhaps TRBD1 as D (5 bases). Trimming left V 5 bases short and J 7 bases short, with 8 bases between. The CDR3 extends over 11 amino acids. Germline lookup yields CDR1 MNHEY and CDR2 SMNVEV (reference sequence). CDR3 sequence (DNA): TGTGCCAGCAGTAAAGGGGTTGGCTACACCTTC. Translating it yields CASSKGVGYTF.

The chain has TRBV7-2 and TRBJ1-5, with 8 bases aligning to TRBD1. Trimming at V came to 3 bases and at J to 3 bases, leaving 4 bases not matched to a gene. The CDR3 is 15 amino acids. Germline values: CDR1 SGHTA, CDR2 FQGNSA. The CDR3 nucleotides read TGTGCCAGCAGCTTGGACAGGGCTCTCAATCAGCCCCAGCATTTT. Translating it yields CASSLDRALNQPQHF.